This TCR beta chain was recorded in a study of blood T cell repertoires in COVID-19. Study at large: Italy, Spain and the United States were the sources of the convalescent and acute COVID-19 samples. From T cells, B-cell-depleted T cells, or PBMCs came the material, which was cDNA or gDNA.

Trimming cost V 6 bases and J 1 base; bases outside gene matches: 4. In germline, CDR1 is MRHNA, CDR2 SNTAGT. This CDR3 comprises 14 residues. Original analysis: It was from reference gene primer amplification that nucleated cell counts were estimated. Libraries were prepared by immunoSEQ multiplex PCR; TCRdb keeps only in-frame clonotypes and omits some of them. Clonal size and the V and J genes are those of that table, whereas D and trimming came from the DNA. This table holds 250,000 to 350,000 clones, about nine tenths found once. The sample taken for sequencing was peripheral blood. The clonotype originates from a woman aged 60-75 years with acute or convalescent COVID-19. The V call is TRBV6-4, the J call TRBJ1-1; 8 bases agree with TRBD1. The CDR3: CASSRGLGNTEAFF. The DNA of the CDR3 is TGTGCCAGCAGCAGGGGGCTTGGGAACACTGAAGCTTTCTTT.